The clone carrying this T cell receptor (beta chain) was recorded once. The antigen is undetermined. Primers included in the PCR were 60 Vbeta and 13 Jbeta primers. Using immunoSEQ multiplex PCR, the repertoire was profiled, and TCRdb retains in-frame clones only, with some absent. The sample includes roughly 150,000 clones, approximately 88% of them seen just once. This sample was included in a study of cytomegalovirus exposure and HLA in healthy donors. Whole-study context: The Caucasian-associated ancestry cluster contained about 80% of the 300 to 400 genotyped donors.

The CDR3 covers 18 residues. Germline CDR1 LNHDA, CDR2 SQIVND (reference sequence). Trimming took 2 bases from V and 0 from J, leaving 19 bases between them. Whole-study findings and limits: TCR sequences were mostly rare, though some public TCRs occurred in many donors.

The J gene is TRBJ1-2, the V gene TRBV19, with D tentatively TRBD1 (5 bases). Sequencing was carried out using PBMCs. This TCR was sampled from a boy younger than 10 in good health and CMV-seronegative. The chain's CDR3 is CASSIISTAWRANYGYTF. The DNA of the CDR3 is TGTGCCAGTAGTATAATATCGACAGCGTGGAGGGCTAACTATGGCTACACCTTC.